This TCR beta chain was retrieved from a study of blood T cell repertoires in COVID-19. CDR3 size: 15 residues. Germline lookup yields CDR1 SGHNT and CDR2 YYREEE (reference sequence). With V trimmed by 4 bases and J by 8 bases, 8 bases remained unmatched. TCRdb's table, derived via immunoSEQ multiplex PCR, lists solely in-frame clones and lacks some. This table has 35,000 to 45,000 clones, about 88% appearing once. This chain connects TRBV5-4 to TRBJ2-1, with 11 bases lining up with TRBD2. The clonotype was recovered from a human donor in a cohort sampled during active COVID-19. The sequenced sample was peripheral blood. The DNA of the CDR3 is TGTGCCAGCAGCCCGATTGGACTAGCGGGCGATGAGCAGTTCTTC. Translation gives CASSPIGLAGDEQFF.